The text below deals with one T cell receptor (beta chain). Its target is unknown. This sample stems from a study of T cells in Graves' hyperthyroidism and ophthalmopathy. Study-wide results and limits: Stable hyperthyroidism was separated from ophthalmopathy by a model based on 13 V-J features.

From RNA transcripts, TCR beta CDR3 regions were amplified. The HTBI primer set was used in a first-round RT-PCR of the TCR CDR3. TCRdb used MiXCR to reprocess the multiplex PCR reads, holding one entry per CDR3 protein. The sample includes hundreds of thousands of distinct CDR3 sequences, roughly 14% of them seen just once. CDR3 length: 14 residues. V gave up 2 bases and J gave up 7 bases, with 14 bases separating them. Germline CDR1 and CDR2: MDHEN and SYDVKM. The sequencing input was blood. The sequence was collected from a woman aged 40-49 years with Graves' ophthalmopathy. The V gene is TRBV28, the J gene TRBJ1-2, with D possibly TRBD1 on 5 matching bases. This CDR3 is CASSLPWGAAGYTF. CDR3 coding DNA: TGTGCCAGCAGTTTACCGTGGGGCGCCGCTGGCTACACCTTC.